This paragraph covers one TCR beta chain sequence. PCR used 60 Vbeta primers and 13 Jbeta primers. Here immunoSEQ multiplex PCR was the method, and the copy in TCRdb shows in-frame clones only, minus some. The data show roughly 130,000 clones, with 61% seen just once and approximately 1.8% held by the top ten. These data belong to a study of cytomegalovirus exposure and HLA in healthy donors. From germline, CDR1 is SNHLY and CDR2 FYNNEI. This CDR3 is 12 amino acids long. V was pared by 6 bases and J by 4 bases, with 10 bases between. This chain links TRBV2 with TRBJ2-7; D perhaps matches TRBD2 (5 bases). This receptor was obtained from a male donor in good health and CMV-seronegative. The sample taken for sequencing was PBMCs. Here the CDR3 DNA reads TGTGCCAGCAGGGCAACTAGGTACGAGCAGTACTTC. This codes for CASRATRYEQYF.